The sequence of this TCR beta chain was determined in a study of breast tumors, draining lymph nodes, adjacent tissues. TCRdb reprocessed the multiplex PCR reads via MiXCR and lists one record per CDR3 protein. The repertoire holds a few hundred thousand distinct CDR3 sequences, under 40% seen once, with about 3.3% in the top ten. The lymph nodes were axillary draining lymph nodes from breast cancer patients. The CDR3 is 16 residues long. V lost 5 bases, J lost 1 base, and 16 bases lay in between. Germline assignment: CDR1 KGHDR and CDR2 SFDVKD. The sample comprised axillary lymph node tissue. The receptor was isolated from a female donor with breast cancer. Some clones in this sample may be carry-over from other donors' samples. The chain has TRBV24-1 and TRBJ2-5; D could derive from TRBD1 or TRBD2 (7 bases each). CDR3 coding DNA: TGTGCCACCAGTGCTAGGGGGGGACAGCTCCAAGAGACCCAGTACTTC. This gives the protein CATSARGGQLQETQYF.